The 26 T cell receptor beta chains listed next were all sequenced from one sample in a study of CD8+CD57+ T cells in acquired aplastic anemia. Genomic DNA provided the template from which TCR beta VDJ and CDR3 profiles were obtained. TCRdb reprocessed the reads via MiXCR and lists one record per CDR3 protein. In the table there are 160,000 or so distinct CDR3 sequences, roughly 48% of which are singletons. Sequencing involved patients with CD8+CD57+ cell expansion previously shown by flow cytometry. The material sequenced was sorted CD4+, CD8+, or CD8+CD57+ T cells (not recorded which) from PBMCs. The receptor source for this set is a human donor with aplastic anemia.

Comment on this clonotype: This may come from a read error, since a much larger clone is one base off. The V and J genes are TRBV3-1 and TRBJ2-3, with D possibly TRBD1 on 5 matching bases. The J call may be mistaken, given a closer DNA end match to TRBJ1-5. This CDR3 comprises 12 residues. The germline V gene has CDR1 LGHDT and CDR2 YNNKEL (reference sequence). This chain's CDR3 is CASSLEGNTQHF. For the CDR3, the DNA is TGTGCCAGCAGCCTCGAGGGGAATACGCAGCATTTT.

Details on this clonotype: This may be a read error: a much more frequent sequence differs by one nucleotide. This chain joins TRBV5-4 and TRBJ2-3; weak D call: TRBD2 (5 bases). This CDR3 is 15 amino acids long. Germline lookup yields CDR1 SGHNT and CDR2 YYREEE (reference sequence). CDR3 sequence (DNA): TGTGCCAGCAGCTTTTCTGGCTCTAGCACAGTTACGCAGTATTTT. It is translated as CASSFSGSSTVTQYF.

V usage is TRBV2 and J usage is TRBJ1-1; tentative D call: TRBD1 (5 bases). Trimming removed 8 bases at V and 0 bases at J, with 10 bases between. This CDR3 has 13 amino acids. In germline, CDR1 is SNHLY, CDR2 FYNNEI. The CDR3, as DNA: TGTGCCAGCTCGCGGGGGATGAACACTGAAGCTTTCTTT. Translating it yields CASSRGMNTEAFF. Full variable domain (rest looked up from reference TRBV2 and TRBJ1-1): EPEVTQTPSHQVTQMGQEVILRCVPISNHLYFYWYRQILGQKVEFLVSFYNNEISEKSEIFDDQFSVERPDGSNFTLKIRSTKLEDSAMYFCASSRGMNTEAFFGQGTRLTVV.

This clonotype was counted a single time. The V gene is TRBV10-3, the J gene TRBJ1-4; tentatively, D is TRBD1 (6 bases). The CDR3 is made up of 13 amino acids. V was trimmed by 6 bases and J by 3 bases, leaving 8 bases between them. Germline CDR1 ENHRY, CDR2 SYGVKD. The CDR3 reads CAIRGHANEKLFF. Here the CDR3 DNA reads TGTGCCATCAGGGGACACGCTAATGAAAAACTGTTTTTT.

This clonotype is a singleton in its sample. The chain recombines TRBV7-2 with TRBJ1-6; weak D call: TRBD1 (5 bases). The germline V gene encodes CDR1 SGHTA and CDR2 FQGNSA. V lost 10 bases, J lost 6 bases, and 13 bases lay in between. This CDR3 comprises 13 residues. The CDR3 spells CATADISNSPLHF. Written as DNA, the CDR3 is TGTGCCACCGCGGACATAAGTAATTCACCCCTCCACTTT.

Remarks on this clonotype: Since no conserved phenylalanine or tryptophan closes the CDR3, a read error is the likely cause. The chain carries TRBV19 and TRBJ2-5; unclear D gene. The CDR3 has 13 residues. Germline values: CDR1 LNHDA, CDR2 SQIVND (reference sequence). Trimming pared 8 bases from V and 5 bases from J, leaving 15 bases between. The CDR3 DNA follows: TGTGCCAGTGGGTGGGCCATCCAGGAGACCCAGTACCTC. Protein sequence: CASGWAIQETQYL.

This clonotype was seen many times. V is TRBV20-1 and J is TRBJ2-7; D is ambiguous. Germline V lookup: CDR1 DFQATT, CDR2 SNEGSKA (reference sequence). The germline V and J ends were trimmed by 3 bases and 4 bases, with 16 bases remaining between them. The CDR3 is made up of 14 amino acids. The CDR3 is CSASPSSNAYEQYF. The CDR3 DNA follows: TGCAGTGCTAGCCCGTCCAGTAATGCGTACGAGCAGTACTTC.

The genes are TRBV29-1 and TRBJ2-1, with D possibly matching TRBD1 (7 bases). CDR1 SQVTM and CDR2 ANQGSEA come from the germline V gene. Trimming left V 6 bases short and J 1 base short, with 16 bases between. CDR3 length: 15 amino acids. The CDR3 reads CSVGSAGGSYNEQFF. DNA of the CDR3: TGCAGCGTAGGCAGCGCAGGGGGGTCCTACAATGAGCAGTTCTTC.

This chain uses TRBV7-9 with TRBJ2-5; 7 bases are a match to TRBD2. V gave up 0 bases and J gave up 4 bases; unmatched junction bases: 8. The CDR3 has 16 amino acids. Germline V lookup: CDR1 SEHNR, CDR2 FQNEAQ (reference sequence). The CDR3: CASSLAQGGPVETQYF. The CDR3 bases are TGTGCCAGCAGCTTAGCGCAGGGAGGGCCCGTAGAGACCCAGTACTTC.

The chain links TRBV2 to TRBJ1-6, with a weak D call TRBD1 (5 bases). This CDR3 is built from 14 residues. The V end was cut by 7 bases, the J end by 9 bases, with 16 bases between. Germline V gene lookup returns CDR1 SNHLY and CDR2 FYNNEI. Here the CDR3 DNA reads TGTGCCAGCACCCCGGAGGGGAATGGTTCACCCCTCCACTTT. This encodes CASTPEGNGSPLHF.

This clonotype was picked up one time. V is TRBV9 and J is TRBJ2-2; tentative D call: TRBD2 (5 bases). This CDR3 has 15 residues. Trimming left V 3 bases short and J 4 bases short, with 13 bases between. The germline V gene encodes CDR1 SGDLS and CDR2 YYNGEE. CDR3 nucleotides: TGTGCCAGCAGCGACGAGGGAAGGAGCACCGGGGAGCTGTTTTTT. Its protein is CASSDEGRSTGELFF.

This clonotype was found a few times. The J gene is TRBJ1-6, the V gene TRBV10-3; perhaps TRBD1 as D (5 bases). CDR3 length: 17 amino acids. Trimming cost V 0 bases and J 7 bases, with 16 bases left between them. Per germline, CDR1 ENHRY and CDR2 SYGVKD. The CDR3 DNA follows: TGTGCCATCAGTGAGTCATGGTCCGTGGAGGGGAATTCACCCCTCCACTTT. Translation: CAISESWSVEGNSPLHF.

This clonotype was recorded many times. The chain is built from TRBV5-1 and TRBJ2-7; TRBD1 agrees at 7 bases. Looked up from germline, CDR1 is SGHRS and CDR2 is YFSETQ. CDR3 length: 14 amino acids. V dropped 2 bases and J dropped 0; count of bases not matched to a gene: 2. The CDR3 DNA is TGCGCCAGCAGCTTCGGGGACAGCTCCTACGAGCAGTACTTC. Protein sequence: CASSFGDSSYEQYF.

This clonotype was observed a single time. The J gene is TRBJ2-7, the V gene TRBV5-1; D is perhaps TRBD1 or TRBD2 (5 bases each). The germline V gene encodes CDR1 SGHRS and CDR2 YFSETQ. Trimming took off 4 bases at V and 3 bases at J, with 17 bases between the two ends. CDR3 length: 15 residues. The CDR3 region is CASSRGGRAGYEQYF. In nucleotides, the CDR3 is TGCGCCAGCAGCCGGGGTGGCAGGGCTGGCTACGAGCAGTACTTC.

The sample holds many counts of this clonotype. V gene TRBV7-2 combines with J gene TRBJ1-4; D might be TRBD1 (5 bases). The CDR3 is made up of 13 amino acids. Trimming left V 0 bases short and J 14 bases short, with 13 bases between. CDR1 and CDR2 from the germline V gene are SGHTA and FQGNSA. Here the CDR3 DNA reads TGTGCCAGCAGCTTAGCTCGTCGGGCAGGGCTGTTTTTT. As protein: CASSLARRAGLFF.

On this clonotype itself: Because the CDR3 is missing its conserved closing phenylalanine or tryptophan, this is likely a read error. The rearrangement joins TRBV27 to TRBJ1-1; D not certain. The germline gives CDR1 MNHEY, CDR2 SMNVEV (reference sequence). This CDR3 comprises 14 residues. Trimming stripped 6 bases from V and 0 bases from J, with 11 bases between. This chain's CDR3 is CASRRQEMNTEAFL. DNA for the CDR3: TGTGCCAGCAGGCGACAAGAAATGAACACTGAAGCTTTCCTT.

This sequence joins TRBV30 and TRBJ1-6, with 7 nucleotides matching TRBD1. Trimming took 4 bases from V and 7 from J; bases not matched to a gene: 7. The CDR3 has 14 amino acids. Germline-derived CDR1 and CDR2 are GTSNPN and SVGIG (reference sequence). The CDR3 region has the DNA TGTGCCTGGACCGCGGGACAGCTAAATTCACCCCTCCACTTT. Its translation: CAWTAGQLNSPLHF.

This clonotype was counted ten times or more. This chain links TRBV5-6 with TRBJ2-2; no reliable D call. CDR1 is SGHDT, CDR2 YYEEEE, per germline. The V and J ends lost 5 bases and 6 bases respectively, with 11 bases between them. The CDR3 length is 13 residues. The CDR3 DNA reads TGTGCCAGCAGTCCAGTGGGTCCCGGGGAGCTGTTTTTT. This sequence encodes CASSPVGPGELFF.

Turning to this clonotype: This may come from a read error, since a much larger clone is one base off. The CDR3 sequence is CASSLASYTQYF. In DNA, the CDR3 is TGCGCCAGCAGCTTGGCTTCATACACGCAGTATTTT. The rearrangement uses TRBV5-1 and TRBJ2-3, with D hard to call. The germline V and J ends were trimmed by 0 bases and 9 bases, with 8 bases remaining between them. The germline gives CDR1 SGHRS, CDR2 YFSETQ. CDR3 length equals 12 residues.

The chain combines TRBV24-1 with TRBJ1-5; 7 nucleotides line up with TRBD1. The V segment lost 2 bases and the J segment 6 bases; nucleotides outside the gene matches: 12. The CDR3 has 17 residues. Germline V lookup: CDR1 KGHDR, CDR2 SFDVKD. The CDR3 loop is CATSDSGGPNFVQPQHF. CDR3 DNA sequence: TGTGCCACCAGTGATTCAGGGGGGCCTAATTTCGTTCAGCCCCAGCATTTT.

This clonotype was seen ten or more times. V and J are TRBV5-1 and TRBJ1-1; D is unresolved. CDR3 length: 14 amino acids. Germline CDR1 SGHRS, CDR2 YFSETQ. V lost 0 bases and J lost 1, with 7 bases in between. As DNA, the CDR3 is TGCGCCAGCAGCTTGGAATCAGCGAACACTGAAGCTTTCTTT. Its protein is CASSLESANTEAFF.

The V gene is TRBV20-1, the J gene TRBJ1-2; the D gene is possibly TRBD1 (6 bases). Trimming took 4 bases from V and 3 from J, leaving 15 bases between them. CDR3 length equals 14 residues. Germline V gene data show CDR1 as DFQATT and CDR2 as SNEGSKA (reference sequence). CDR3 DNA sequence: TGCAGTGCTAAGGGGGAGACGGGAGACTATGGCTACACCTTC. Protein product: CSAKGETGDYGYTF.

The gene calls are TRBV20-1 and TRBJ2-5; maybe TRBD1 (5 bases). V lost 3 bases, J lost 4 bases, and 9 bases lay in between. Germline CDR1 DFQATT, CDR2 SNEGSKA (reference sequence). This CDR3 has 12 residues. DNA for the CDR3: TGCAGTGCTAGTCAGGGTTTAGAGACCCAGTACTTC. This gives the protein CSASQGLETQYF.

This rearrangement joins TRBV6-2 or TRBV6-3 to TRBJ1-2; D is unresolved. CDR1 MNHEY and CDR2 SVGEGT come from the germline V gene. The CDR3 has 16 residues. Trimming pared 7 bases from V and 7 bases from J, leaving 25 bases between. The chain's CDR3 is CASTRSGMSGVGGYTF. The CDR3, as DNA: TGTGCCAGCACCCGAAGCGGGATGTCCGGCGTAGGTGGCTACACCTTC.

Only a few counts were recorded for this clonotype. The CDR3 loop is CATGGSLGYTF. In DNA form, the CDR3 reads TGTGCCACCGGAGGGTCACTGGGCTACACCTTC. The rearrangement links TRBV24-1 to TRBJ1-2; D not resolved. CDR1 and CDR2 from the germline V gene are KGHDR and SFDVKD. This CDR3 is 11 amino acids long. The germline V and J ends were trimmed by 9 bases and 8 bases, with 12 bases remaining between them.

This clonotype was seen many times. This chain joins TRBV6-5 and TRBJ1-1, with no clear D. V lost 4 bases and J 3 bases, leaving 3 bases between the germline ends. Germline loops: CDR1 MNHEY, CDR2 SVGAGI. The CDR3 is made up of 11 amino acids. CDR3: CASSLYTEAFF. The CDR3 DNA follows: TGTGCCAGCAGTTTGTACACTGAAGCTTTCTTT.